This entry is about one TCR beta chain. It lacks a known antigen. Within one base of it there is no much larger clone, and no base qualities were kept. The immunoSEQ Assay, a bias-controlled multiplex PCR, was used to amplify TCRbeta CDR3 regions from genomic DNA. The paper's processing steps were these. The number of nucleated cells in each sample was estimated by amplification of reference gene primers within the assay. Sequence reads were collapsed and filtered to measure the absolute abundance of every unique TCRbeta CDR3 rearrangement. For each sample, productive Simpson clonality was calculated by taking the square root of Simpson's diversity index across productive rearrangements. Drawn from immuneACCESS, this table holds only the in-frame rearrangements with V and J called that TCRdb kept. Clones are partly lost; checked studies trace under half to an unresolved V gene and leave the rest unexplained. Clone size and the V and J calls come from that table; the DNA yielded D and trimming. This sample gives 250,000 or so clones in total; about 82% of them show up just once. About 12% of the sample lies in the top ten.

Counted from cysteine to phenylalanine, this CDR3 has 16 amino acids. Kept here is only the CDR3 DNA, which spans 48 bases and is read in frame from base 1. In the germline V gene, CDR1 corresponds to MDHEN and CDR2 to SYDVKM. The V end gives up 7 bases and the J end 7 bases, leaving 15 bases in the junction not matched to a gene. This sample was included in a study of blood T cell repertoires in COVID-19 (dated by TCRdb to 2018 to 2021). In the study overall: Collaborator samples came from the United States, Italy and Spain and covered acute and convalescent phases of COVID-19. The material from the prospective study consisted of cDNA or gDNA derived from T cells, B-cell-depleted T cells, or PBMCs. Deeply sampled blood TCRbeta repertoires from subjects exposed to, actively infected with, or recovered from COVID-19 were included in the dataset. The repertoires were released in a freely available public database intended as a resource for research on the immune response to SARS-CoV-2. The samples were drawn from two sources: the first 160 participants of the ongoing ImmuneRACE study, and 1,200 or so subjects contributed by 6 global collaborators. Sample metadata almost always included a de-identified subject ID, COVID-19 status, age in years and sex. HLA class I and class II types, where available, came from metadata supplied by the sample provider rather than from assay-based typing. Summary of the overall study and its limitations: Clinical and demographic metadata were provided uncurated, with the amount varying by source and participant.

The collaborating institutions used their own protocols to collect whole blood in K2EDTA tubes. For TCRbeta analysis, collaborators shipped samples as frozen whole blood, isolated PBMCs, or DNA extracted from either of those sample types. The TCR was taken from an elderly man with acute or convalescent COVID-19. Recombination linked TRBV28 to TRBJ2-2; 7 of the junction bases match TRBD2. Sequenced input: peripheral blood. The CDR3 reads CASKTPGAGELGELFF. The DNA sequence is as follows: TGTGCCAGCAAAACCCCCGGCGCGGGAGAACTCGGGGAGCTGTTTTTT.